These T cell receptor beta chains were read from a single sample in a study of blood T cell dynamics during melanoma immunotherapy. Measured with immunoSEQ multiplex PCR; TCRdb has only the in-frame clones, and not every one. This table holds some 16,000 clones, 70% to 90% found once. Material: blood, obtained from a patient treated with checkpoint blockade. The receptors come from a human donor with melanoma. Both conserved end residues are part of each CDR3. A D gene is named only where the DNA matches it firmly. Clone sizes are given selectively: once, few, many, or a class where the clone is expanded.

CDR3 protein | CDR3 DNA | D gene | J gene | V gene | clone size
CASKGARGRDTDTQYF | TGTGCCAGCAAGGGGGCGAGGGGGCGCGATACAGATACGCAGTATTTT | TRBD1 | TRBJ2-3 | TRBV2 | -
CASSPVGTQLFF | TGTGCCAGCAGCCCCGTGGGGACACAACTGTTTTTT | - | TRBJ1-4 | TRBV6-5 | -
CASSAWTEPYEQYF | TGTGCCAGCAGCGCCTGGACGGAACCCTACGAGCAGTACTTC | - | TRBJ2-7 | TRBV2 | -
CASRIGLRGGYTF | TGTGCCAGCAGAATAGGCCTTCGGGGGGGCTACACCTTC | - | TRBJ1-2 | TRBV5-6 | -
CASSQRGLANYGYTF | TGCGCCAGCAGCCAAAGAGGTTTAGCGAACTATGGCTACACCTTC | - | TRBJ1-2 | TRBV4-1 | -
CASSSGTSGYNEQFF | TGTGCCAGCAGTTCCGGGACTAGCGGATACAATGAGCAGTTCTTC | TRBD2 | TRBJ2-1 | TRBV5-4 | -
CASSRPAGVTYEQYF | TGTGCCAGCAGCCGCCCGGCAGGGGTTACCTACGAGCAGTACTTC | - | TRBJ2-7 | TRBV5-8 | -
CASSQGSGLAGSEQFF | TGCGCCAGCAGCCAAGGGTCAGGACTAGCGGGGAGCGAGCAGTTCTTC | TRBD2 | TRBJ2-1 | TRBV4-1 | -
CASSLTGVEKLFF | TGTGCCAGCAGCTTGACAGGGGTGGAAAAACTGTTTTTT | TRBD1 | TRBJ1-4 | TRBV5-4 | -
CSLRAGANVLTF | TGTTCGTTGAGGGCTGGGGCCAACGTCCTGACTTTC | - | TRBJ2-6 | TRBV7-6 | -
CASTAQGAQDTQYF | TGTGCCAGCACGGCACAAGGGGCACAGGATACGCAGTATTTT | - | TRBJ2-3 | TRBV2 | -
CASSLDSITRGYTF | TGTGCCAGCAGCTTAGACTCGATAACGAGAGGCTACACCTTC | - | TRBJ1-2 | TRBV7-2 | -
CAWSVGHQPQHF | TGTGCCTGGAGTGTAGGGCATCAGCCCCAGCATTTT | - | TRBJ1-5 | TRBV30 | few
CASSLGQVRTDTQYF | TGCGCCAGCAGCCTTGGACAGGTTCGCACAGATACGCAGTATTTT | TRBD1 | TRBJ2-3 | TRBV5-1 | -
CASSLFYAGEAFF | TGTGCCAGCAGCTTATTTTATGCCGGGGAAGCTTTCTTT | - | TRBJ1-1 | TRBV5-6 | -
CATRYGPKGEQYF | TGTGCCACCCGGTACGGGCCCAAGGGCGAGCAGTACTTC | - | TRBJ2-7 | TRBV15 | -
CASAAGPRDTQYF | TGTGCCAGCGCTGCCGGACCGCGGGATACGCAGTATTTT | - | TRBJ2-3 | TRBV14 | -
CASSQDTGVETQYF | TGCGCCAGCAGCCAAGATACAGGGGTAGAGACCCAGTACTTC | TRBD1 | TRBJ2-5 | TRBV4-1 | once
CASSRTGPNEKLFF | TGTGCCAGCAGTCGTACGGGGCCTAATGAAAAACTGTTTTTT | - | TRBJ1-4 | TRBV28 | -
CAISEIADYGYTF | TGTGCCATCAGTGAAATTGCGGACTATGGCTACACCTTC | - | TRBJ1-2 | TRBV10-3 | few
CASSKDITGNQPQHF | TGTGCCAGCAGTAAAGACATTACGGGCAATCAGCCCCAGCATTTT | - | TRBJ1-5 | TRBV2 | -
CASSLSVSARGTGELFF | TGTGCCAGCAGCCTTAGCGTTTCAGCAAGGGGCACCGGGGAGCTGTTTTTT | - | TRBJ2-2 | TRBV7-2 | -
CASSQEGGRNTYNEQFF | TGTGCCAGCAGCCAAGAGGGGGGACGGAACACCTACAATGAGCAGTTCTTC | - | TRBJ2-1 | TRBV4-2 | -
CASSYGTDRTYEQYF | TGTGCCAGCAGTTACGGGACAGATAGAACCTACGAGCAGTACTTC | TRBD1 | TRBJ2-7 | TRBV6-5 | -
CASSLTGAGDYEQYF | TGTGCCAGCAGCTTAACCGGGGCCGGGGACTACGAGCAGTACTTC | - | TRBJ2-7 | TRBV7-2 | -
CASSDGGASGNQPQHF | TGTGCCAGCAGTGACGGGGGGGCCTCGGGCAATCAGCCCCAGCATTTT | - | TRBJ1-5 | TRBV2 | -
CASRRTGGSEKLFF | TGCGCCAGCAGACGGACAGGGGGCAGCGAAAAACTGTTTTTT | TRBD1 | TRBJ1-4 | TRBV5-1 | -
CASSPKGQGVSPQHF | TGTGCCAGTAGTCCAAAGGGACAGGGAGTTAGTCCCCAGCATTTT | TRBD1 | TRBJ1-5 | TRBV19 | -
CASSSTGTALSYTF | TGTGCCAGCAGCTCAACCGGGACCGCTTTAAGCTACACCTTC | - | TRBJ1-2 | TRBV5-1 | -
CASSIRGTSGNEQFF | TGTGCCAGTAGTATCCGTGGTACTAGCGGCAATGAGCAGTTCTTC | TRBD2 | TRBJ2-1 | TRBV19 | -
CASSYPGDNTQYF | TGTGCCAGCAGCTATCCGGGAGACAATACGCAGTATTTT | - | TRBJ2-3 | TRBV7-3 | -
CATGRGAYEQYF | TGTGCCACTGGGCGGGGAGCCTACGAGCAGTACTTC | - | TRBJ2-7 | TRBV27 | -
CASSPRADNTDTQYF | TGTGCCAGCAGCCCCCGGGCAGACAACACAGATACGCAGTATTTT | - | TRBJ2-3 | TRBV9 | -
CASQGGNEKLFF | TGTGCCAGCCAGGGGGGGAACGAAAAACTGTTTTTT | TRBD1 | TRBJ1-4 | TRBV28 | -
CASSLTRGPSYNEQFF | TGCGCCAGCAGCTTGACCCGGGGGCCCTCCTACAATGAGCAGTTCTTC | - | TRBJ2-1 | TRBV5-1 | -
CASSQGGRAPRGELFF | TGTGCCAGCAGCCAAGGCGGACGGGCCCCCCGCGGGGAGCTGTTTTTT | - | TRBJ2-2 | TRBV4-2 | -
CAISTGTGGYEQYF | TGTGCCATCAGTACCGGGACAGGGGGGTACGAGCAGTACTTC | TRBD1 | TRBJ2-7 | TRBV6-1 | -
CASSLVGGGTETQYF | TGTGCCAGCAGCTTAGTTGGCGGGGGGACTGAGACCCAGTACTTC | TRBD2 | TRBJ2-5 | TRBV7-8 | -
CASSSTTYEQYF | TGTGCCAGCAGCTCTACCACCTACGAGCAGTACTTC | - | TRBJ2-7 | TRBV11-3 | -
CASSYSADSQSYEQYF | TGTGCCAGCAGTTATTCCGCCGACTCACAGAGCTACGAGCAGTACTTC | - | TRBJ2-7 | TRBV6-5 | -
CASSQGQALSSYEQYF | TGTGCCAGTAGTCAAGGACAGGCTTTAAGCTCCTACGAGCAGTACTTC | TRBD1 | TRBJ2-7 | TRBV19 | -
CASSRGQSRSPLHF | TGCGCCAGCAGCCGGGGACAGAGTCGTTCACCCCTCCACTTT | TRBD1 | TRBJ1-6 | TRBV5-1 | -
CASSLAGQGSPLHF | TGTGCCAGCAGTTTGGCCGGACAGGGGTCACCCCTCCACTTT | TRBD1 | TRBJ1-6 | TRBV28 | -
CASTQSQGAGEAFF | TGCGCCAGCACACAATCCCAGGGGGCTGGTGAAGCTTTCTTT | TRBD1 | TRBJ1-1 | TRBV5-1 | few
CASSHRTSGKHNEQFF | TGCGCCAGCAGCCACCGGACTAGCGGAAAACACAATGAGCAGTTCTTC | TRBD2 | TRBJ2-1 | TRBV4-1 | -